The rows below give T cell receptor beta chains drawn from one sample of a study of control samples from healthy donors and cancer patients. The protocol was immunoSEQ multiplex PCR, while the TCRdb copy is restricted to in-frame clones and leaves out a portion. The table records around 68,000 clones, about 83% of them present only once. Sequenced: blood. Every receptor here comes from a man between 60 and 75 years old in good health. Each CDR3 is given with its conserved first and last residue. The D gene is left open where the match is weak. The listing skips clone size in some rows; elsewhere it reads once, few, many or a size class.

size | J | D | V | DNA | CDR3
. | TRBJ2-7 | . | TRBV7-9 | TGTGCCAGCAGCTTAGTCGAGACCCCCTACGAGCAGTACTTC | CASSLVETPYEQYF
. | TRBJ2-1 | . | TRBV12-1 | TGTGCCAGCAGCTTTGAGGTAGCGGGCCTGGGATACAATGAGCAGTTCTTC | CASSFEVAGLGYNEQFF
. | TRBJ1-3 | . | TRBV6-5 | TGTGCCAGCAGGAAGGACAGTTCTGGAAACACCATATATTTT | CASRKDSSGNTIYF
. | TRBJ1-5 | . | TRBV7-8 | TGTGCCAGCAGCTTAGGGGCGGCCCTCAATCAGCCCCAGCATTTT | CASSLGAALNQPQHF
. | TRBJ2-2 | . | TRBV5-5 | TGTGCCAGCAGCCCTAGTACCGGGACACTAACCGGGGAGCTGTTTTTT | CASSPSTGTLTGELFF
once | TRBJ1-4 | . | TRBV6-5 | TGTGCCAGCAAACAGGGCGATGAAAAACTGTTTTTT | CASKQGDEKLFF
. | TRBJ2-5 | . | TRBV29-1 | TGCAGCGTTGATTGGCAGGGAAAAGAGACCCAGTACTTC | CSVDWQGKETQYF
. | TRBJ1-6 | . | TRBV6-5 | TGTGCCAGCACGACAAGGAGCTCCTATAATTCACCCCTCCACTTT | CASTTRSSYNSPLHF
. | TRBJ2-1 | TRBD1 | TRBV5-1 | TGCGCCAGCAGCATGGGACAGGGACCGATCCATGAGCAGTTCTTC | CASSMGQGPIHEQFF
. | TRBJ2-2 | TRBD2 | TRBV18 | TGTGCCAGCTCACCACGGGCTCGAGCGGGAACTACGAACACCGGGGAGCTGTTTTTT | CASSPRARAGTTNTGELFF
. | TRBJ2-5 | . | TRBV18 | TGTGCCAGCTCTCCCCCTACTACCCGGGAGACCCAGTACTTC | CASSPPTTRETQYF
. | TRBJ2-5 | . | TRBV14 | TGTGCCAGCAGCCAAGCCCGAACCGGGCGGGTACAAGAGACCCAGTACTTC | CASSQARTGRVQETQYF
. | TRBJ1-6 | . | TRBV2 | TGTGCCAGCAGTGACCGAGGAAGGGTTCAAAATTCACCCCTCCACTTT | CASSDRGRVQNSPLHF
. | TRBJ2-5 | . | TRBV24-1 | TGTGCCACCAGTGATTTGCGAGGATGGCAAGAGACCCAGTACTTC | CATSDLRGWQETQYF
. | TRBJ1-5 | . | TRBV7-2 | TGTGCCAGCAGCCCAATGGGCAGGGGCAATCAGCCCCAGCATTTT | CASSPMGRGNQPQHF
. | TRBJ1-6 | . | TRBV2 | TGTGCCAGCAGTGAAGCGCCGGGGACTAATTCACCCCTCCACTTT | CASSEAPGTNSPLHF
. | TRBJ2-2 | TRBD1 | TRBV7-8 | TGTGCCAGCAGGACAGGGATGGTCGGGGAGCTGTTTTTT | CASRTGMVGELFF
. | TRBJ1-3 | . | TRBV15 | TGTGCCACCAGCAGAGATCTCGGGGGGACCAGCTCTGGAAACACCATATATTTT | CATSRDLGGTSSGNTIYF
. | TRBJ1-6 | . | TRBV28 | TGTGCCAGCAGTACGGTTACAGTTCATAATTCACCCCTCCACTTT | CASSTVTVHNSPLHF
. | TRBJ2-1 | TRBD2 | TRBV28 | TGTGCCAGTCTAGCGGTCTCCTACAATGAGCAGTTCTTC | CASLAVSYNEQFF
. | TRBJ1-1 | TRBD1 | TRBV18 | TGTGCCAGCTCACCAAACGAGGGGGCCACCACTGAAGCTTTCTTT | CASSPNEGATTEAFF
. | TRBJ2-1 | TRBD2 | TRBV9 | TGTGCCAGCAGCGTAGGGACTAGCGGGAAACTGAATGAGCAGTTCTTC | CASSVGTSGKLNEQFF
. | TRBJ2-2 | . | TRBV14 | TGTGCCAGCAGCCAAGGACTTGAGCTGTTTTTT | CASSQGLELFF
. | TRBJ1-5 | . | TRBV10-3 | TGTGCCACAAGGGGAGGGGAGGGTCAGCCCCAGCATTTT | CATRGGEGQPQHF
. | TRBJ1-2 | TRBD1 | TRBV29-1 | TGCAGCGTTGAAGCGGGGACAGGGACCCCCGGCTACACCTTC | CSVEAGTGTPGYTF
. | TRBJ1-2 | . | TRBV19 | TGTGCCAGCTCTACGGTTAGGGGCTATGGCTACACCTTC | CASSTVRGYGYTF
. | TRBJ1-4 | . | TRBV4-1 | TGCGCCAGCAGCCAAGGACAGGCAGGCAGTGAAAAACTGTTTTTT | CASSQGQAGSEKLFF
many | TRBJ1-6 | . | TRBV5-4 | TGTGCCAGCAGCTTGGTTGGAGGGGGAAGCTCCTATAATTCACCCCTCCACTTT | CASSLVGGGSSYNSPLHF
. | TRBJ1-3 | TRBD1 | TRBV10-2 | TGCGCCAGCAGTCCGACAGGGTTTGGAAACACCATATATTTT | CASSPTGFGNTIYF
few | TRBJ2-1 | . | TRBV19 | TGTGCCAGTAGTATGAATACAGGGTACAATGAGCAGTTCTTC | CASSMNTGYNEQFF
. | TRBJ2-2 | . | TRBV28 | TGTGCCAGCAGTTTGTATGGGGTTCGTCCCACCGGGGAGCTGTTTTTT | CASSLYGVRPTGELFF